A single TCR beta chain is shown here with its context. Original processing methods: Using reference gene primer amplification, nucleated cell counts were estimated. Profiling relied on immunoSEQ multiplex PCR, and the TCRdb table lists in-frame clones only, not all of them. That table supplies the V and J calls and clone size; D and trimming were determined from the DNA. The sample carries about 200,000 clones, 80% to 95% recorded once. The germline V and J ends were trimmed by 4 bases and 9 bases, with 19 bases remaining between them. This CDR3 is built from 15 residues. Germline CDR1 is SGHAT and CDR2 is FQNNGV. The data stem from a study of blood T cell repertoires in COVID-19. Study-level information: Material from acute and convalescent COVID-19 was sourced from the United States, Italy and Spain. The analysed material was cDNA or gDNA that came from T cells, B-cell-depleted T cells, or PBMCs.

This chain joins TRBV11-2 and TRBJ2-1; D might be TRBD2 (6 bases). The clonotype originates from a man aged 45-65 years with acute or convalescent COVID-19. The source material was peripheral blood. CDR3 protein: CASSSGTGGSGEQFF. Here the CDR3 DNA reads TGTGCCAGCAGCTCCGGGACCGGGGGATCGGGTGAGCAGTTCTTC.